This is a list of T cell receptor beta chains from one sample in a study of T cell repertoires in cytomegalovirus infection. In TCRdb, the reads were re-called with MiXCR into one record per CDR3 protein. This table has under 150,000 distinct CDR3 sequences, approximately 24% appearing once. Which antigens these TCRs recognize remains unknown. The material sequenced was PBMCs, sequenced either directly or after in vitro stimulation (not recorded which). These receptors originate from a human donor in good health (CMV status not recorded). Some clones in this sample may be carry-over from other donors' samples. CDR3s include the opening cysteine and the closing phenylalanine or tryptophan. The D gene is left open where the match is weak. Size is stated for part of the rows, as once, few or many counts, or as a class when the clone is expanded.

size: many
J: TRBJ1-6
V: TRBV7-2
D: -
CDR3: CASSRAGRPLHF
DNA: TGTGCCAGCAGCCGGGCGGGGAGGCCCCTCCACTTT

size: few
J: TRBJ2-3
V: TRBV2
D: TRBD2
CDR3: CAISRLAGGRRSDTQYF
DNA: TGTGCCATCTCCCGACTAGCGGGAGGCCGCCGGTCGGATACGCAGTATTTT

size: -
J: TRBJ2-5
V: TRBV12-3/TRBV12-4
D: TRBD2
CDR3: CASIQGLAGNRAGQETQYF
DNA: TGTGCCAGCATCCAAGGACTAGCGGGAAATAGAGCCGGGCAAGAGACCCAGTACTTC

size: few
J: TRBJ2-2
V: TRBV6-5
D: -
CDR3: CASSYMAGAGELFF
DNA: TGTGCCAGCAGTTACATGGCAGGGGCCGGGGAGCTGTTTTTT

size: -
J: TRBJ2-7
V: TRBV7-2
D: -
CDR3: CASSLLGSATPYEQYF
DNA: TGTGCCAGCAGCTTATTGGGTAGCGCCACACCCTACGAGCAGTACTTC

size: few
J: TRBJ1-2
V: TRBV20-1
D: -
CDR3: CSAREPGHSYYGYTF
DNA: TGCAGTGCTAGAGAACCGGGACACAGCTACTATGGCTACACCTTC

size: -
J: TRBJ1-1
V: TRBV6-5
D: -
CDR3: CASRTIGERYTEAFF
DNA: TGTGCCAGCAGAACCATAGGGGAACGTTACACTGAAGCTTTCTTT

size: many
J: TRBJ2-3
V: TRBV12-3/TRBV12-4
D: -
CDR3: CASSRGADTQYF
DNA: TGTGCCAGCAGCCGGGGGGCGGATACGCAGTATTTT

size: -
J: TRBJ1-2
V: TRBV11-3
D: -
CDR3: CASSLDFPGENGYTF
DNA: TGTGCCAGCAGCTTAGATTTCCCAGGGGAGAATGGCTACACCTTC

size: -
J: TRBJ1-2
V: TRBV7-2
D: TRBD1
CDR3: CASSRTGASGYTF
DNA: TGTGCCAGCAGCCGAACAGGGGCCTCTGGCTACACCTTC

size: -
J: TRBJ1-3
V: TRBV27
D: -
CDR3: CASSFLGAGNTIYF
DNA: TGTGCCAGCAGTTTTCTAGGGGCTGGAAACACCATATATTTT

size: -
J: TRBJ1-1
V: TRBV5-6
D: -
CDR3: CASSPFDLGGPSTEAFF
DNA: TGTGCCAGCAGCCCTTTTGATTTAGGTGGGCCCTCGACTGAAGCTTTCTTT

size: -
J: TRBJ2-7
V: TRBV12-3/TRBV12-4
D: -
CDR3: CASSPRDSAEQYF
DNA: TGTGCCAGCAGTCCTCGGGATAGTGCCGAGCAGTACTTC

size: -
J: TRBJ1-3
V: TRBV12-3/TRBV12-4
D: TRBD1
CDR3: CASSLSGTGSGNTIYF
DNA: TGTGCCAGCAGTTTATCCGGGACAGGCTCTGGAAACACCATATATTTT

size: -
J: TRBJ1-2
V: TRBV5-4
D: -
CDR3: CASSLDRAHYGYTF
DNA: TGTGCCAGCAGCTTGGACCGAGCGCACTATGGCTACACCTTC

size: few
J: TRBJ1-1
V: TRBV2
D: -
CDR3: CASSEVSGASEAFF
DNA: TGTGCCAGCAGTGAAGTTTCAGGGGCGAGTGAAGCTTTCTTT

size: many
J: TRBJ2-1
V: TRBV7-6
D: -
CDR3: CASRSGSYNEQFF
DNA: TGTGCCAGCCGTTCGGGCTCCTACAATGAGCAGTTCTTC

size: few
J: TRBJ2-2
V: TRBV7-8
D: -
CDR3: CASSGVNTGELFF
DNA: TGTGCCAGCAGTGGAGTGAACACCGGGGAGCTGTTTTTT

size: few
J: TRBJ2-1
V: TRBV4-2
D: TRBD2
CDR3: CASSQDPGLNYNEQFF
DNA: TGTGCCAGCAGCCAGGACCCGGGACTAAACTACAATGAGCAGTTCTTC

size: many
J: TRBJ2-2
V: TRBV7-2
D: TRBD2
CDR3: CASTLWAGGNTGELFF
DNA: TGTGCCAGCACCCTTTGGGCGGGAGGGAACACCGGGGAGCTGTTTTTT

size: -
J: TRBJ2-7
V: TRBV28
D: -
CDR3: CASRKGIRDDSYEQYF
DNA: TGTGCCAGTCGAAAGGGAATCCGGGACGACTCCTACGAGCAGTACTTC

size: few
J: TRBJ2-5
V: TRBV28
D: -
CDR3: CASNPGLTRETQYF
DNA: TGTGCCAGCAATCCGGGCCTGACACGAGAGACCCAGTACTTC

size: -
J: TRBJ2-7
V: TRBV19
D: TRBD2
CDR3: CASSMGLAAYEQYF
DNA: TGTGCCAGTAGTATGGGACTAGCGGCCTACGAGCAGTACTTC

size: many
J: TRBJ2-2
V: TRBV7-2
D: -
CDR3: CASSKWVVNTGELFF
DNA: TGTGCCAGCAGCAAGTGGGTGGTGAACACCGGGGAGCTGTTTTTT

size: many
J: TRBJ2-5
V: TRBV7-6
D: -
CDR3: CASSQLVWGTQYF
DNA: TGTGCCAGCAGCCAACTAGTGTGGGGGACCCAGTACTTC

size: few
J: TRBJ1-1
V: TRBV6-6
D: -
CDR3: CASSSWSKSFF
DNA: TGTGCCAGCAGTTCATGGTCAAAATCTTTCTTT

size: -
J: TRBJ2-3
V: TRBV6-1
D: -
CDR3: CASSEVRTGIVRGGDTQYF
DNA: TGTGCCAGCAGTGAAGTGAGGACAGGGATTGTACGGGGGGGAGATACGCAGTATTTT

size: few
J: TRBJ1-1
V: TRBV20-1
D: -
CDR3: CSAPPGGRRNTEAFF
DNA: TGCAGTGCCCCTCCGGGGGGACGGAGGAACACTGAAGCTTTCTTT

size: -
J: TRBJ2-1
V: TRBV5-6
D: TRBD2
CDR3: CASLLAGGRNEQFF
DNA: TGTGCCAGCCTCCTAGCGGGAGGAAGAAATGAGCAGTTCTTC

size: once
J: TRBJ2-1
V: TRBV24-1
D: TRBD2
CDR3: CATSELAGEEQFF
DNA: TGTGCCACCAGTGAGCTAGCGGGAGAAGAGCAGTTCTTC

size: -
J: TRBJ1-1
V: TRBV5-1
D: -
CDR3: CASGRTMNTEAFF
DNA: TGCGCCAGCGGACGGACAATGAACACTGAAGCTTTCTTT

size: -
J: TRBJ2-2
V: TRBV14
D: TRBD1
CDR3: CASSQTGAANTGELFF
DNA: TGTGCCAGCAGCCAAACAGGGGCCGCGAACACCGGGGAGCTGTTTTTT

size: -
J: TRBJ2-5
V: TRBV27
D: TRBD1
CDR3: CASSPRRDRQETQYF
DNA: TGTGCCAGCAGTCCCAGGAGGGACAGGCAAGAGACCCAGTACTTC

size: few
J: TRBJ2-5
V: TRBV11-2
D: TRBD1
CDR3: CASSFSWTGLLETQYF
DNA: TGTGCCAGCAGCTTTAGTTGGACAGGGTTATTAGAGACCCAGTACTTC

size: -
J: TRBJ1-5
V: TRBV12-3/TRBV12-4
D: -
CDR3: CASSLGGVDQPQHF
DNA: TGTGCCAGCAGTTTAGGGGGGGTTGATCAGCCCCAGCATTTT

size: few
J: TRBJ1-4
V: TRBV15
D: -
CDR3: CATRWGTNEKLFF
DNA: TGTGCCACCAGGTGGGGAACTAATGAAAAACTGTTTTTT

size: -
J: TRBJ1-4
V: TRBV28
D: TRBD1
CDR3: CASSHPDRTNEKLFF
DNA: TGTGCCAGCAGCCATCCGGACAGGACTAATGAAAAACTGTTTTTT

size: -
J: TRBJ2-3
V: TRBV24-1
D: -
CDR3: CATAAGPTDTQYF
DNA: TGTGCCACCGCGGCCGGGCCCACAGATACGCAGTATTTT

size: -
J: TRBJ1-1
V: TRBV3-1
D: -
CDR3: CASSHLLNTEAFF
DNA: TGTGCCAGCAGCCATCTCCTGAACACTGAAGCTTTCTTT

size: -
J: TRBJ1-4
V: TRBV15
D: -
CDR3: CATSRDQGGEKLFF
DNA: TGTGCCACCAGCAGAGATCAGGGCGGCGAAAAACTGTTTTTT

size: -
J: TRBJ2-3
V: TRBV4-1
D: TRBD1
CDR3: CASSQGQVTTDTQYF
DNA: TGCGCCAGCAGCCAGGGACAGGTAACCACAGATACGCAGTATTTT

size: -
J: TRBJ1-5
V: TRBV12-3/TRBV12-4
D: -
CDR3: CASKSLGQPQHF
DNA: TGTGCCAGCAAGAGTTTAGGGCAGCCCCAGCATTTT

size: -
J: TRBJ2-6
V: TRBV20-1
D: -
CDR3: CSAWRGFPSGANVLTF
DNA: TGCAGTGCCTGGCGGGGATTTCCCTCTGGGGCCAACGTCCTGACTTTC

size: -
J: TRBJ2-1
V: TRBV12-3/TRBV12-4
D: TRBD2
CDR3: CASSLTSGRTYNEQFF
DNA: TGTGCCAGCAGCCTGACTAGCGGGAGAACCTACAATGAGCAGTTCTTC

size: few
J: TRBJ2-3
V: TRBV24-1
D: TRBD1
CDR3: CATSESPGQGLSGSTDTQYF
DNA: TGTGCCACCAGTGAGTCACCGGGACAGGGGCTTAGCGGGAGCACAGATACGCAGTATTTT

size: many
J: TRBJ2-7
V: TRBV7-2
D: TRBD1
CDR3: CASSLGQENYEQYF
DNA: TGTGCCAGCAGCTTGGGACAGGAGAACTACGAGCAGTACTTC

size: -
J: TRBJ2-1
V: TRBV5-4
D: TRBD2
CDR3: CASSSGLAVVNEQFF
DNA: TGTGCCAGCAGCTCGGGACTAGCGGTTGTCAATGAGCAGTTCTTC

size: -
J: TRBJ1-5
V: TRBV6-6
D: TRBD1
CDR3: CASSYGTGYQPQHF
DNA: TGTGCCAGCAGTTACGGGACAGGTTATCAGCCCCAGCATTTT

size: many
J: TRBJ1-5
V: TRBV7-8
D: -
CDR3: CASSLPGRINQPQHF
DNA: TGTGCCAGCAGCCTACCGGGACGGATCAATCAGCCCCAGCATTTT

size: -
J: TRBJ2-2
V: TRBV6-1
D: TRBD1
CDR3: CASNGGQGATGELFF
DNA: TGTGCCAGCAATGGGGGACAGGGGGCAACCGGGGAGCTGTTTTTT

size: few
J: TRBJ2-7
V: TRBV30
D: TRBD1
CDR3: CAWSVRQGWYEQYF
DNA: TGTGCCTGGAGTGTACGACAGGGATGGTACGAGCAGTACTTC

size: -
J: TRBJ2-2
V: TRBV7-2
D: -
CDR3: CASSSIRGAGELFF
DNA: TGTGCCAGCAGCTCCATTCGCGGGGCCGGGGAGCTGTTTTTT

size: -
J: TRBJ1-1
V: TRBV6-6
D: -
CDR3: CATRLAEAFF
DNA: TGTGCCACCAGACTGGCAGAAGCTTTCTTT

size: -
J: TRBJ2-3
V: TRBV29-1
D: -
CDR3: CSVEGAYTDTQYF
DNA: TGCAGCGTTGAGGGTGCATACACAGATACGCAGTATTTT

size: -
J: TRBJ1-2
V: TRBV4-1
D: -
CDR3: CASSQGYGYTF
DNA: TGCGCCAGCAGCCAGGGGTATGGCTACACCTTC